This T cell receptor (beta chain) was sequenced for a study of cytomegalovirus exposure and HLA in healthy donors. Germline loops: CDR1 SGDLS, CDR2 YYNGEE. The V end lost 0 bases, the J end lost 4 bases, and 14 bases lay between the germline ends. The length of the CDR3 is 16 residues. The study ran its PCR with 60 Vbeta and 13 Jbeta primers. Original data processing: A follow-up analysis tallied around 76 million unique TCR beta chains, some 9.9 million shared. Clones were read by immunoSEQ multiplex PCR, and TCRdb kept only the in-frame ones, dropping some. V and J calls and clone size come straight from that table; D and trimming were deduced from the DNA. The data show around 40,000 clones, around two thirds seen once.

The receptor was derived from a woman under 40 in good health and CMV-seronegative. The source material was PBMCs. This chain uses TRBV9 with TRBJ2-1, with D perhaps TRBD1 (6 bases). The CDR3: CASSVGTTRGYNEQFF. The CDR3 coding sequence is TGTGCCAGCAGCGTAGGGACGACAAGGGGGTACAATGAGCAGTTCTTC. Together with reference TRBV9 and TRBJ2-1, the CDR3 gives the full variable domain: DSGVTQTPKHLITATGQRVTLRCSPRSGDLSVYWYQQSLDQGLQFLIQYYNGEERAKGNILERFSAQQFPDLHSELNLSSLELGDSALYFCASSVGTTRGYNEQFFGPGTRLTVL.